The rows below give T cell receptor beta chains drawn from one sample of a study of technical replicates of blood from a handful of donors. Measured with immunoSEQ multiplex PCR; TCRdb has only the in-frame clones, and not every one. The sample has about 67,000 clones; under 98% are singletons. Sequenced: T cells isolated from PBMCs. These TCRs come from a human donor in good health. The CDR3 runs from the conserved cysteine through the conserved F or W. The order of the fields is J gene, clone size, V gene, D gene, CDR3 protein, CDR3 DNA. D genes are given only for firm matches. Part of the rows lack a size; the others show once, few, many or a class for expanded clones.

J: TRBJ2-7
size: once
V: TRBV7-9
D: -
CDR3: CASSSHRINSYEQYF
DNA: TGTGCCAGCAGCTCACACAGGATTAACTCCTACGAGCAGTACTTC

J: TRBJ2-1
size: -
V: TRBV19
D: TRBD2
CDR3: CASSPGGNEQFF
DNA: TGTGCCAGTAGTCCGGGAGGAAATGAGCAGTTCTTC

J: TRBJ1-1
size: -
V: TRBV2
D: -
CDR3: CASSEGLDTEAFF
DNA: TGTGCCAGCAGTGAAGGGCTTGACACTGAAGCTTTCTTT

J: TRBJ2-3
size: -
V: TRBV28
D: -
CDR3: CASALGEVTDTQYF
DNA: TGTGCCTCAGCTCTCGGGGAGGTCACAGATACGCAGTATTTT

J: TRBJ2-7
size: -
V: TRBV2
D: TRBD2
CDR3: CASSVPGLAFFEQYF
DNA: TGTGCCAGCAGCGTCCCGGGACTAGCGTTCTTCGAGCAGTACTTC

J: TRBJ1-5
size: -
V: TRBV11-2
D: -
CDR3: CASSLKAGGNQPQHF
DNA: TGTGCCAGCAGCTTAAAGGCGGGTGGCAATCAGCCCCAGCATTTT

J: TRBJ1-4
size: -
V: TRBV30
D: -
CDR3: CAWRQAGEKLFF
DNA: TGTGCCTGGAGACAGGCCGGTGAAAAACTGTTTTTT

J: TRBJ1-4
size: -
V: TRBV6-6
D: -
CDR3: CASSLGLATNEKLFF
DNA: TGTGCCAGCAGTTTGGGCCTTGCAACTAATGAAAAACTGTTTTTT

J: TRBJ2-7
size: -
V: TRBV10-2
D: -
CDR3: CASSDSRRVFYEQYF
DNA: TGCGCCAGCAGTGATTCAAGGCGGGTATTTTACGAGCAGTACTTC

J: TRBJ1-1
size: once
V: TRBV5-4
D: TRBD1
CDR3: CASSYGTGRDTEAFF
DNA: TGTGCCAGCAGCTATGGGACAGGGAGGGACACTGAAGCTTTCTTT

J: TRBJ2-3
size: -
V: TRBV5-4
D: TRBD2
CDR3: CASSLDFLAGTDTQYF
DNA: TGTGCCAGCAGCTTAGACTTCCTAGCGGGCACAGATACGCAGTATTTT

J: TRBJ2-7
size: -
V: TRBV7-9
D: TRBD1
CDR3: CASSLESRGQYEQYF
DNA: TGTGCCAGCAGCTTAGAGTCCAGGGGGCAATACGAGCAGTACTTC

J: TRBJ1-1
size: -
V: TRBV9
D: -
CDR3: CASSVLGGNTEAFF
DNA: TGTGCCAGCAGCGTCTTGGGGGGGAACACTGAAGCTTTCTTT

J: TRBJ2-7
size: -
V: TRBV19
D: TRBD2
CDR3: CASSILGGSSGEQYF
DNA: TGTGCCAGTAGTATTCTGGGCGGGAGTTCTGGCGAGCAGTACTTC

J: TRBJ2-5
size: -
V: TRBV7-3
D: -
CDR3: CASSKDSKETQYF
DNA: TGTGCCAGCAGCAAGGACTCCAAAGAGACCCAGTACTTC